This T cell receptor (beta chain) is drawn from a study of T cell clones after liver transplantation (dated by TCRdb to 2018 to 2020). For the wider study: The samples were obtained from ITN030ST, a randomized trial that attempted immunosuppression withdrawal within 2 years after liver transplantation. No induction therapy was given to the subjects, and standard immunosuppression was administered until randomization at 12-24 months post-transplant. After a pre-transplant mixed lymphocyte reaction, TCRbeta sequencing was used to pinpoint donor-reactive T cell clones, which were subsequently tracked in post-transplant blood. Tolerance was defined as complete withdrawal of immunosuppression for at least one year without a rise in liver enzymes beyond twice the upper limit of normal. Of the eight recipients, a few were HCV-positive, while the remaining recipients had been transplanted for non-autoimmune, non-viral indications. As an antigen-independent comparator for the donor-reactive sequences, third party-reactive TCRbeta sequences from pre-transplant MLRs were identified as well. Blood samples were collected pre-transplant, pre-randomization before withdrawal, and post-randomization after either complete withdrawal or failed withdrawal. A cohort of 8 liver transplant recipients was studied, of whom 3 were classified as tolerant and 5 as non-tolerant.

The time point label, as the study defines it: pre-transplant. Thawed unstimulated PBMCs were stained for CD3, CD4 and CD8 and FACS-sorted into CD3+CD4+ and CD3+CD8+ populations. All 8 studied subjects were randomized to withdrawal of immunosuppression. The Qiagen DNeasy Blood and Tissue Kit was used to isolate genomic DNA. There are 17 amino acids in the CDR3, from cysteine to phenylalanine inclusive. The entry retains the CDR3 DNA only, 51 bases that are in frame from base 1. V trim: 5 bases; J trim: 6 bases; unmatched bases: 13. CDR1 and CDR2 (MGHDK, SYGVNS) derive from the germline V gene. This clone was picked up many times. It has no known antigen specificity. Base qualities are not provided; no much larger clone lies one nucleotide away. Broad study findings and their caveats: Donor-reactive sequences declined more than third party-reactive ones, suggesting partial antigen-specific deletion unrelated to withdrawal success. Circulating donor-reactive CD4 TCRbeta sequences fell significantly post-transplant in most of the 8 subjects, irrespective of tolerance or HCV status. When repertoire turnover was taken into account, detection of donor-reactive sequences was significantly reduced in 7 of 8 subjects for CD4 and in 8 of 8 subjects for CD8. The conclusions were preliminary, being limited by small, heterogeneous patient numbers and by non-standardized post-transplant time points. In a couple of subjects, low numbers of available donor cells limited the measurable donor-reactive repertoire. Without allograft tissue specimens, donor-reactive T cells may have migrated into the graft rather than being deleted.

Using immunoSEQ, frozen genomic DNA was subjected to high-throughput TCRbeta CDR3 sequencing, a process that included PCR amplification, mapping, bias correction and internal controls. From the authors' description of their analysis: Only productive rearrangements were retained, with each unique TCRbeta sequence defined by its CDR3 nucleotide sequence together with its V and J gene. For a sequence to be called donor-reactive, it needed a frequency of at least 0.01% and at least 5-fold expansion in CFSE-low cells compared with unstimulated pre-transplant cells. Minimum frequency thresholds were set for each subject based on the unstimulated sample with the lowest template count, ensuring at least 90% detection power. Jensen-Shannon divergence between the top 1000 TCRbeta sequences post-transplant and pre-transplant was used to measure repertoire turnover. Changes in detection of donor-reactive sequences were tested with two-sided Fisher's exact tests. The immuneACCESS repertoire file appears here via TCRdb, limited to in-frame rearrangements. These files lack a portion of the clones; in checked studies, under half of the deficit traces to unresolved V genes, and the cause of the others is not known. The V and J calls and the clone size are those of that table, but D and trimming were determined from the DNA. The sample records 55,000 or so clones, 70% to 80% of which are singletons. Jointly, the top ten make up 15% of the sample.

This clonotype originated in a human donor who received a liver transplant. The chain uses TRBV25-1 and TRBJ1-6, with 7 bases matching TRBD1. Sequenced here: CD4+ T cells from blood, sampled before liver transplant. The DNA sequence reads TGTGCCAGCAGTTCACACCAACTACAGGGGCCTAATTCACCCCTCCACTTT. Its protein reads: CASSSHQLQGPNSPLHF. Outside the CDR3, residues come from the reference TRBV25-1 and TRBJ1-6 proteins, so the full variable domain is: EADIYQTPRYLVIGTGKKITLECSQTMGHDKMYWYQQDPGMELHLIHYSYGVNSTEKGDLSSESTVSRIRTEHFPLTLESARPSHTSQYLCASSSHQLQGPNSPLHFGNGTRLTVT.